Below are 32 T cell receptor beta chains sequenced from a single sample in a study of T cells in Graves' hyperthyroidism and ophthalmopathy. Amplified TCR beta CDR3 regions derived from RNA transcripts. TCR CDR3 underwent first-round RT-PCR with the HTBI primer set. TCRdb re-analysed the multiplex PCR reads in MiXCR, keeping a single row per CDR3 protein. This sample has roughly 500,000 distinct CDR3 sequences, with about 24% found just once. Sequenced: blood. All receptors come from a woman aged 25 to 45 with Graves' ophthalmopathy.

This clonotype was detected many times. This chain links TRBV12-3 or TRBV12-4 with TRBJ1-2; 9 bases match TRBD1. This CDR3 contains 14 residues. V dropped 6 bases and J dropped 6; count of bases not matched to a gene: 8. The CDR3 spells CASSLQGALNGYTF. The CDR3 bases are TGTGCCAGCAGCTTACAGGGGGCTCTTAATGGCTACACCTTC.

This clonotype showed up many times. V usage is TRBV3-1 and J usage is TRBJ1-1; maybe TRBD1 (5 bases). This CDR3 spans 13 amino acids. Trimming stripped 1 base from V and 8 bases from J, with 11 bases between. Germline V gene data show CDR1 as LGHDT and CDR2 as YNNKEL (reference sequence). The CDR3, as DNA: TGTGCCAGCAGCCAAGCAGGGTTCGGGGAAGCTTTCTTT. Translation: CASSQAGFGEAFF.

This clonotype has a count of ten or more. The chain carries TRBV19 and TRBJ1-5; TRBD1 might be the D (5 bases). Germline lookup yields CDR1 LNHDA and CDR2 SQIVND (reference sequence). This CDR3 contains 15 residues. The V end was cut by 3 bases, the J end by 4 bases, with 13 bases between. The CDR3 spells CASSITGQSNQPQHF. The DNA of the CDR3 is TGTGCCAGTAGTATTACGGGGCAGTCTAATCAGCCCCAGCATTTT.

This clonotype came up many times. The rearrangement uses TRBV12-3 or TRBV12-4 and TRBJ1-5; D might be TRBD1 (6 bases). CDR3 length: 15 residues. Trimming stripped 5 bases from V and 4 bases from J, with 15 bases between. The CDR3 DNA reads TGTGCCAGCAGTACCTTTGGGCAGGGGAATCAGCCCCAGCATTTT. Translating gives CASSTFGQGNQPQHF.

This chain links TRBV28 with TRBJ1-3; a possible D gene is TRBD1 (6 bases). Trimming took 2 bases from V and 4 from J, leaving 15 bases between them. The CDR3 loop spans 16 amino acids. CDR1 and CDR2 from the germline V gene are MDHEN and SYDVKM. The CDR3 nucleotides read TGTGCCAGCAGTTTAGGGGGGGCCGTGGCGGGAAACACCATATATTTT. Translated: CASSLGGAVAGNTIYF.

This clonotype was recorded many times. A much bigger clone sits one base away, suggesting this may be a read error. It is likely a read error, because the conserved phenylalanine at the end of the CDR3 is missing. This rearrangement joins TRBV6-2 or TRBV6-3 to TRBJ1-1; 7 bases agree with TRBD1. V lost 6 bases, J lost 8 bases, and 3 bases stayed unmatched. Germline CDR1 and CDR2: MNHEY and SVGEGT. The CDR3 extends over 11 amino acids. The CDR3 region is CASRDRVEAFS. CDR3 DNA: TGTGCCAGCAGAGACAGGGTCGAAGCTTTCTCT.

This clonotype has just a few counts. The V gene is TRBV4-2, the J gene TRBJ1-5; D gene uncertain. This CDR3 spans 16 amino acids. Trimming cost V 0 bases and J 1 base, with 10 bases left between them. Germline V lookup: CDR1 LGHNA, CDR2 YNFKEQ. The CDR3 DNA follows: TGTGCCAGCAGCCAAGATCGGTTGTGGAGCAATCAGCCCCAGCATTTT. This encodes CASSQDRLWSNQPQHF.

This clonotype was recorded many times. The V call is TRBV27, the J call TRBJ1-4; TRBD1 matches at 12 bases. With V trimmed by 1 base and J by 8 bases, 2 bases remained unmatched. The CDR3 contains 15 residues. CDR1 and CDR2 from the germline V gene are MNHEY and SMNVEV (reference sequence). The CDR3 here is CASSLFGTGGEKLFF. DNA for the CDR3: TGTGCCAGCAGTTTATTCGGGACAGGGGGCGAAAAACTGTTTTTT.

The sample holds many counts of this clonotype. The J gene is TRBJ2-7, the V gene TRBV9, with 10 positions matching TRBD1. With 3 bases clipped from V and 4 bases from J, the junction kept 7 bases outside the gene matches. Germline V lookup: CDR1 SGDLS, CDR2 YYNGEE. The CDR3 runs to 15 residues. The CDR3 spells CASSEGDRGLYEQYF. In DNA, the CDR3 is TGTGCCAGCAGCGAGGGGGACAGGGGACTTTACGAGCAGTACTTC.

This clonotype has more than one count but fewer than ten. The chain combines TRBV12-3 or TRBV12-4 with TRBJ1-1, with 12 bases matching TRBD1. The CDR3 has 14 amino acids. The V segment lost 6 bases and the J segment 3 bases; nucleotides outside the gene matches: 2. CDR3 residues: CASRGQGAYTEAFF. The CDR3 nucleotides read TGTGCCAGCAGGGGACAGGGGGCTTACACTGAAGCTTTCTTT.

This chain links TRBV10-1 with TRBJ1-1; D may be TRBD1 (6 bases). Germline CDR1 reads WNHNN; CDR2 reads SYGVQD (reference sequence). The CDR3 consists of 13 residues. V lost 5 bases and J lost 7, with 14 bases in between. The CDR3 DNA is TGCGCCAGCAGTCCCGGGGGCACCGTTGAAGCTTTCTTT. Amino acid sequence: CASSPGGTVEAFF.

In this sample, this clonotype turned up many times. The chain has TRBV12-3 or TRBV12-4 and TRBJ1-1; possible D gene TRBD1, 6 bases. Trimming pared 5 bases from V and 1 base from J, leaving 14 bases between. The CDR3 loop spans 15 amino acids. CDR3: CASSPPPGQNTEAFF. CDR3 nucleotide sequence: TGTGCCAGCAGTCCCCCCCCGGGACAGAACACTGAAGCTTTCTTT.

This clonotype was seen more than once but under ten times. This sequence joins TRBV7-2 and TRBJ1-2, with 7 bases identical to TRBD1. The CDR3 has 12 amino acids. Germline V gene sequence: CDR1 SGHTA, CDR2 FQGNSA. J was trimmed by 7 bases and V by 6 bases; bases with no gene match: 5. CDR3 amino acids: CASSRDSSGYTF. The CDR3 DNA reads TGTGCCAGCAGTCGGGACAGCAGTGGCTACACCTTC.

Here the CDR3 reads CASSLARGPGYGYTF. CDR3 coding DNA: TGTGCCAGCAGCTTAGCGCGGGGGCCTGGCTATGGCTACACCTTC. V is TRBV11-1 and J is TRBJ1-2; D might be TRBD1 (6 bases). In germline, CDR1 is SGHAT, CDR2 FQDESV (reference sequence). Trimming removed 0 bases at V and 4 bases at J, with 12 bases between. This CDR3 region has 15 residues.

In this sample, this clonotype turned up many times. This rearrangement joins TRBV19 to TRBJ1-2; no clear D. The V gene's germline CDR1 is LNHDA and CDR2 SQIVND (reference sequence). Trimming pared 5 bases from V and 4 bases from J, leaving 8 bases between. The CDR3 covers 12 residues. The CDR3 loop reads CASSRSSYGYTF. CDR3 DNA sequence: TGTGCCAGTAGTCGTTCCTCCTATGGCTACACCTTC.

This clonotype was seen repeatedly, ten times or more. V gene TRBV6-1 combines with J gene TRBJ2-6, with D perhaps TRBD1 (5 bases). V dropped 6 bases and J dropped 4 bases, with 13 bases sitting between them. The germline V gene has CDR1 MNHNS and CDR2 SASEGT. The CDR3 has 15 residues. The CDR3 nucleotides read TGTGCCAGCAGGTCCCAGGGTCTGGGGGCCAACGTCCTGACTTTC. Its translation is CASRSQGLGANVLTF.

The rearrangement uses TRBV7-8 and TRBJ2-7, with D perhaps given as TRBD1 or TRBD2 (5 bases each). V dropped 5 bases and J dropped 2 bases, with 13 bases sitting between them. The germline V gene has CDR1 SGHVS and CDR2 FQNEAQ. The CDR3 contains 14 residues. In nucleotides, the CDR3 is TGTGCCAGCAGCGCCCCGGGACCCCCCTACGAGCAGTACTTC. Its protein product is CASSAPGPPYEQYF.

The V gene is TRBV20-1, the J gene TRBJ1-5; perhaps TRBD1 as D (5 bases). The CDR3 extends over 14 amino acids. Germline V lookup: CDR1 DFQATT, CDR2 SNEGSKA (reference sequence). Deletions cut 5 bases from V and 0 bases from J, with 11 bases between. The CDR3 protein is CSAGQLSSNQPQHF. In nucleotides, the CDR3 is TGCAGTGCTGGACAACTATCTAGCAATCAGCCCCAGCATTTT.

This clonotype appeared many times. The chain is built from TRBV7-9 and TRBJ1-2; 9 nucleotides agree with TRBD1. V lost 4 bases to trimming and J lost 8 bases; unmatched junction nucleotides: 8. The CDR3 has 14 amino acids. CDR1 SEHNR and CDR2 FQNEAQ come from the germline V gene (reference sequence). The chain's CDR3 is CASSSGQGYPGYTF. CDR3 coding DNA: TGTGCCAGCAGCTCTGGACAGGGGTACCCCGGCTACACCTTC.

CDR3: CASSQTNRRDEQYF. CDR3 coding DNA: TGTGCCAGCAGTCAGACCAACCGGAGGGACGAGCAGTACTTC. The chain has TRBV27 and TRBJ2-7; TRBD2 is a possible D gene (6 bases). CDR1 and CDR2 (germline): MNHEY, SMNVEV (reference sequence). V lost 5 bases to trimming and J lost 5 bases, with 16 bases between them. The CDR3 covers 14 residues.

This clonotype came up many times. This chain uses TRBV12-3 or TRBV12-4 with TRBJ2-2; 9 bases line up with TRBD2. V was pared by 6 bases and J by 1 base, with 3 bases of the junction left unmatched. The CDR3 runs to 15 residues. As DNA, the CDR3 is TGTGCCAGCAGCCAGACTAGCGGGAACACCGGGGAGCTGTTTTTT. Amino acid sequence: CASSQTSGNTGELFF.

This clonotype was recorded at least ten times. V gene TRBV12-3 or TRBV12-4 combines with J gene TRBJ1-5; D gene ambiguous. The CDR3 consists of 12 residues. Trimming left V 8 bases short and J 7 bases short, with 12 bases between. The DNA for the CDR3 is TGTGCCAGCCGACGGGCCGGCCAGCCCCAGCATTTT. This encodes CASRRAGQPQHF.

V gene TRBV9 combines with J gene TRBJ1-3, with D perhaps matching TRBD1 (5 bases). Germline loops: CDR1 SGDLS, CDR2 YYNGEE. The CDR3 totals 15 residues. Trimming pared 0 bases from V and 7 bases from J, leaving 14 bases between. DNA of the CDR3: TGTGCCAGCAGCGTAGCCCCTAACGAGGGGAACACCATATATTTT. Translated, it gives CASSVAPNEGNTIYF.

V gene TRBV14 combines with J gene TRBJ2-5, with 7 bases identical to TRBD2. CDR3 length: 15 residues. Germline V gene data show CDR1 as SGHDN and CDR2 as FVKESK. The V segment lost 2 bases and the J segment 5 bases; nucleotides outside the gene matches: 8. The CDR3 nucleotides are TGTGCCAGCAGCCAAACGGTTTGGGAGGGGGAGACCCAGTACTTC. This sequence encodes CASSQTVWEGETQYF. Using reference TRBV14 and TRBJ2-5 for the parts outside the CDR3, the full variable domain is EAGVTQFPSHSVIEKGQTVTLRCDPISGHDNLYWYRRVMGKEIKFLLHFVKESKQDESGMPNNRFLAERTGGTYSTLKVQPAELEDSGVYFCASSQTVWEGETQYFGPGTRLLVL.

This clonotype has ten or more counts. V is TRBV20-1 and J is TRBJ1-1; 8 positions match TRBD1. This CDR3 is built from 15 residues. The V segment lost 2 bases and the J segment 3 bases; nucleotides outside the gene matches: 8. Germline CDR1 is DFQATT and CDR2 is SNEGSKA (reference sequence). Here the CDR3 DNA reads TGCAGTGCTAGATCCCCGACAGGGGAGGACACTGAAGCTTTCTTT. It translates to CSARSPTGEDTEAFF.

This clonotype occurred many times. The rearrangement joins TRBV6-2 or TRBV6-3 to TRBJ1-2, with no clear D. Germline CDR1 reads MNHEY; CDR2 reads SVGEGT. This CDR3 has 14 residues. Trimming pared 6 bases from V and 6 bases from J, leaving 17 bases between. In nucleotides, the CDR3 is TGTGCCAGCAGACCACCACCGGGGAGAGATGGCTACACCTTC. This gives the protein CASRPPPGRDGYTF.

CDR3 region: CASRRLFDYEQYF. CDR3 nucleotide sequence: TGTGCCAGCAGAAGACTATTTGACTACGAGCAGTACTTC. The chain uses TRBV12-3 or TRBV12-4 and TRBJ2-7; D might be TRBD2 (5 bases). Trimming pared 6 bases from V and 3 bases from J, leaving 12 bases between. The CDR3 totals 13 residues.

This sequence joins TRBV20-1 and TRBJ2-2; possible D gene TRBD1, 6 bases. The V end was cut by 2 bases, the J end by 3 bases, with 13 bases between. This CDR3 region has 15 residues. Germline assignment: CDR1 DFQATT and CDR2 SNEGSKA (reference sequence). CDR3 sequence reads: CSARPGVWDTGELFF. Written as DNA, the CDR3 is TGCAGTGCTAGACCAGGGGTTTGGGACACCGGGGAGCTGTTTTTT.

The chain carries TRBV25-1 and TRBJ2-5; 7 bases fit TRBD1. With 3 bases clipped from V and 2 bases from J, the junction kept 3 bases outside the gene matches. This CDR3 is 14 amino acids long. From germline, CDR1 is MGHDK and CDR2 SYGVNS. The CDR3 DNA sequence: TGTGCCAGCAGTGAGAAGGGACAGCAAGAGACCCAGTACTTC. Translated, it gives CASSEKGQQETQYF.

The gene calls are TRBV28 and TRBJ2-7; 8 nucleotides match TRBD1. V gave up 7 bases and J gave up 4 bases; unmatched junction bases: 12. CDR1 is MDHEN and CDR2 is SYDVKM in the germline V gene. This CDR3 region has 15 residues. CDR3 loop: CASKPQGAEGYEQYF. DNA for the CDR3: TGTGCCAGCAAACCTCAGGGGGCTGAGGGATACGAGCAGTACTTC.

The rearrangement links TRBV13 to TRBJ2-3; D possibly corresponds to TRBD2 (6 bases). Trimming shortened V by 0 bases and J by 0 bases, and 10 bases separated the two germline ends. Germline values: CDR1 PRHDT, CDR2 FYEKMQ (reference sequence). This CDR3 is 16 amino acids long. CDR3 amino acids: CASSLGVGGSTDTQYF. The CDR3 region has the DNA TGTGCCAGCAGCTTAGGTGTCGGAGGGAGCACAGATACGCAGTATTTT. The whole variable domain, filled in from reference TRBV13 and TRBJ2-3, reads AAGVIQSPRHLIKEKRETATLKCYPIPRHDTVYWYQQGPGQDPQFLISFYEKMQSDKGSIPDRFSAQQFSDYHSELNMSSLELGDSALYFCASSLGVGGSTDTQYFGPGTRLTVL.

This clonotype came up a few times. This sequence joins TRBV5-5 and TRBJ1-2, with D unclear. CDR3 length equals 16 residues. V lost 1 base to trimming and J lost 2 bases, with 15 bases between them. Germline V gene sequence: CDR1 SGHKS, CDR2 YYEKEE (reference sequence). The CDR3 region is CASSLTLQAANYGYTF. The CDR3 DNA follows: TGTGCCAGCAGCTTGACCCTTCAGGCGGCGAACTATGGCTACACCTTC.